A selection of T cell receptor beta chains follows, all from one sample in a study of blood T cell repertoires in COVID-19. The table came from immunoSEQ multiplex PCR; TCRdb's copy has only in-frame clones and leaves some out. Among around 99,000 clones listed, around 78% were seen once. The sample consisted of peripheral blood. The receptor set was obtained from a woman aged 60-75 years with acute or convalescent COVID-19. Both conserved end residues are part of each CDR3. A D gene is named only where the DNA matches it firmly. Part of the rows lack a size; the others show once, few, many or a class for expanded clones.

clone size: NA; J gene: TRBJ2-5; D gene: NA; V gene: TRBV10-3; CDR3 protein: CAISEIREETQYF; CDR3 DNA: TGTGCCATCAGTGAGATCAGGGAAGAGACCCAGTACTTC
clone size: few; J gene: TRBJ1-2; D gene: NA; V gene: TRBV30; CDR3 protein: CAWARPSSNYGYTF; CDR3 DNA: TGTGCCTGGGCGAGGCCGAGTTCTAACTATGGCTACACCTTC
clone size: medium-sized; J gene: TRBJ1-1; D gene: NA; V gene: TRBV4-1; CDR3 protein: CASSQDRGTEAFF; CDR3 DNA: TGCGCCAGCAGCCAAGATCGGGGGACTGAAGCTTTCTTT
clone size: NA; J gene: TRBJ2-2; D gene: TRBD1; V gene: TRBV10-3; CDR3 protein: CAISESVGQGATGELFF; CDR3 DNA: TGTGCCATCAGTGAGTCGGTTGGACAGGGGGCGACCGGGGAGCTGTTTTTT
clone size: NA; J gene: TRBJ1-3; D gene: TRBD1; V gene: TRBV3-1/TRBV3-2; CDR3 protein: CASSKRQGATGNTIYF; CDR3 DNA: TGTGCCAGCAGTAAAAGACAGGGGGCGACGGGAAACACCATATATTTT
clone size: NA; J gene: TRBJ2-7; D gene: NA; V gene: TRBV10-3; CDR3 protein: CAISEGFRGEQYF; CDR3 DNA: TGTGCCATCAGTGAGGGGTTCAGGGGCGAGCAGTACTTC
clone size: NA; J gene: TRBJ2-7; D gene: NA; V gene: TRBV5-1; CDR3 protein: CASSPGLYEQYF; CDR3 DNA: TGCGCCAGCAGCCCCGGACTCTACGAGCAGTACTTC
clone size: NA; J gene: TRBJ2-3; D gene: NA; V gene: TRBV29-1; CDR3 protein: CSGTTGNTDTQYF; CDR3 DNA: TGCAGCGGAACAACGGGGAACACAGATACGCAGTATTTT
clone size: NA; J gene: TRBJ1-2; D gene: TRBD1; V gene: TRBV30; CDR3 protein: CAWKGQGDYGYTF; CDR3 DNA: TGTGCCTGGAAGGGACAGGGAGACTATGGCTACACCTTC
clone size: NA; J gene: TRBJ1-6; D gene: TRBD1; V gene: TRBV10-3; CDR3 protein: CAISGQGGSPLHF; CDR3 DNA: TGTGCCATCAGTGGACAGGGTGGATCACCCCTCCACTTT
clone size: NA; J gene: TRBJ2-3; D gene: TRBD2; V gene: TRBV7-2; CDR3 protein: CASSSGLGLSTDTQYF; CDR3 DNA: TGTGCCAGCAGCTCAGGACTAGGCTTGAGCACAGATACGCAGTATTTT
clone size: NA; J gene: TRBJ2-1; D gene: NA; V gene: TRBV7-9; CDR3 protein: CASGDSEVYEQFF; CDR3 DNA: TGTGCCAGCGGGGACTCCGAGGTCTATGAGCAGTTCTTC
clone size: NA; J gene: TRBJ2-1; D gene: TRBD2; V gene: TRBV5-5; CDR3 protein: CASSLRGTSLYNEQFF; CDR3 DNA: TGTGCCAGCAGCTTGAGGGGGACTAGCCTCTACAATGAGCAGTTCTTC
clone size: NA; J gene: TRBJ1-4; D gene: TRBD1; V gene: TRBV29-1; CDR3 protein: CSVDRGQGEKLFF; CDR3 DNA: TGCAGCGTAGACAGGGGGCAAGGGGAAAAACTGTTTTTT
clone size: few; J gene: TRBJ1-6; D gene: TRBD1; V gene: TRBV5-1; CDR3 protein: CASSSRDRGSPLHF; CDR3 DNA: TGCGCCAGCAGCTCCCGGGACAGGGGTTCACCCCTCCACTTT
clone size: NA; J gene: TRBJ1-2; D gene: NA; V gene: TRBV5-6; CDR3 protein: CASSLGQDNGYTF; CDR3 DNA: TGTGCCAGCAGCTTAGGCCAGGACAATGGCTACACCTTC
clone size: NA; J gene: TRBJ2-7; D gene: TRBD1; V gene: TRBV9; CDR3 protein: CASSATGVRDEQYF; CDR3 DNA: TGTGCCAGCAGCGCCACAGGGGTAAGGGACGAGCAGTACTTC
clone size: NA; J gene: TRBJ2-2; D gene: TRBD2; V gene: TRBV5-4; CDR3 protein: CASSSSSGSLTGELFF; CDR3 DNA: TGTGCCAGCAGCTCCTCTAGCGGGAGTCTTACCGGGGAGCTGTTTTTT
clone size: few; J gene: TRBJ2-1; D gene: NA; V gene: TRBV10-2; CDR3 protein: CASSEAGSEQFF; CDR3 DNA: TGCGCCAGCAGTGAGGCGGGGTCTGAGCAGTTCTTC
clone size: NA; J gene: TRBJ1-1; D gene: NA; V gene: TRBV7-2; CDR3 protein: CASSSEDGRSTEAFF; CDR3 DNA: TGTGCCAGCAGCTCTGAGGACGGGAGAAGCACTGAAGCTTTCTTT
clone size: NA; J gene: TRBJ2-5; D gene: TRBD2; V gene: TRBV28; CDR3 protein: CASGGTSTETQYF; CDR3 DNA: TGTGCCAGTGGGGGGACTAGCACAGAGACCCAGTACTTC
clone size: NA; J gene: TRBJ2-1; D gene: NA; V gene: TRBV18; CDR3 protein: CASSPPRGRGTNEQFF; CDR3 DNA: TGTGCCAGCTCACCCCCCCGCGGTCGGGGGACCAATGAGCAGTTCTTC
clone size: once; J gene: TRBJ2-1; D gene: TRBD2; V gene: TRBV6-2/TRBV6-3; CDR3 protein: CASSPTTSGLTYNEQFF; CDR3 DNA: TGTGCCAGCAGCCCTACGACTAGCGGTCTCACCTACAATGAGCAGTTCTTC
clone size: NA; J gene: TRBJ2-7; D gene: TRBD1; V gene: TRBV28; CDR3 protein: CASSHSTGRVYEQYF; CDR3 DNA: TGTGCCAGCAGTCACTCGACAGGGCGGGTTTACGAGCAGTACTTC
clone size: NA; J gene: TRBJ2-3; D gene: TRBD2; V gene: TRBV6-2/TRBV6-3; CDR3 protein: CASSSGLAGGSTDTQYF; CDR3 DNA: TGTGCCAGCAGTTCAGGGCTAGCGGGGGGGAGCACAGATACGCAGTATTTT
clone size: once; J gene: TRBJ2-1; D gene: TRBD2; V gene: TRBV6-2/TRBV6-3; CDR3 protein: CASSYPLAGGRTYNEQFF; CDR3 DNA: TGTGCCAGCAGTTACCCCCTAGCGGGAGGGAGGACCTACAATGAGCAGTTCTTC
clone size: NA; J gene: TRBJ1-2; D gene: TRBD1; V gene: TRBV9; CDR3 protein: CASSAQGSYGYTF; CDR3 DNA: TGTGCCAGCAGCGCACAGGGGTCCTATGGCTACACCTTC
clone size: NA; J gene: TRBJ2-3; D gene: TRBD2; V gene: TRBV30; CDR3 protein: CAWRRAGDTDTQYF; CDR3 DNA: TGTGCCTGGAGGAGGGCGGGGGACACAGATACGCAGTATTTT
clone size: NA; J gene: TRBJ1-4; D gene: TRBD1; V gene: TRBV7-9; CDR3 protein: CASSDDRVEKLFF; CDR3 DNA: TGTGCCAGCAGCGACGACAGGGTTGAAAAACTGTTTTTT
clone size: NA; J gene: TRBJ1-6; D gene: TRBD1; V gene: TRBV5-1; CDR3 protein: CASRRGRNSPLHF; CDR3 DNA: TGCGCCAGCCGGAGGGGGCGCAATTCACCCCTCCACTTT
clone size: NA; J gene: TRBJ1-3; D gene: TRBD1; V gene: TRBV18; CDR3 protein: CASSLVGQGATGNTIYF; CDR3 DNA: TGTGCCAGCTCACTGGTCGGACAGGGGGCGACTGGAAACACCATATATTTT
clone size: once; J gene: TRBJ1-5; D gene: TRBD1; V gene: TRBV5-1; CDR3 protein: CASSNGQANQPQHF; CDR3 DNA: TGCGCCAGCAGCAACGGACAGGCCAATCAGCCCCAGCATTTT
clone size: NA; J gene: TRBJ2-3; D gene: NA; V gene: TRBV7-2; CDR3 protein: CASSSPVPDTQYF; CDR3 DNA: TGTGCCAGCAGCTCCCCCGTCCCAGATACGCAGTATTTT
clone size: NA; J gene: TRBJ2-7; D gene: TRBD1; V gene: TRBV18; CDR3 protein: CASSQLPGQGYEQYF; CDR3 DNA: TGTGCCAGCTCACAATTACCGGGACAGGGCTACGAGCAGTACTTC
clone size: NA; J gene: TRBJ2-1; D gene: NA; V gene: TRBV7-2; CDR3 protein: CASSLARGSYNEQFF; CDR3 DNA: TGTGCCAGCAGCTTAGCCAGGGGAAGCTACAATGAGCAGTTCTTC
clone size: NA; J gene: TRBJ2-7; D gene: NA; V gene: TRBV7-9; CDR3 protein: CASSFGQFYEQYF; CDR3 DNA: TGTGCCAGCAGCTTCGGACAGTTCTACGAGCAGTACTTC
clone size: NA; J gene: TRBJ2-1; D gene: TRBD1; V gene: TRBV7-3; CDR3 protein: CASSFGFPGQYNEQFF; CDR3 DNA: TGTGCCAGCAGCTTCGGGTTTCCGGGACAGTACAATGAGCAGTTCTTC
clone size: once; J gene: TRBJ1-1; D gene: TRBD1; V gene: TRBV28; CDR3 protein: CASSFPTGGDTEAFF; CDR3 DNA: TGTGCCAGCAGTTTCCCGACAGGGGGGGACACTGAAGCTTTCTTT
clone size: once; J gene: TRBJ2-3; D gene: TRBD2; V gene: TRBV27; CDR3 protein: CASSLLSLAGVGDTQYF; CDR3 DNA: TGTGCCAGCAGTTTACTCAGTCTAGCGGGAGTGGGAGATACGCAGTATTTT
clone size: once; J gene: TRBJ2-1; D gene: TRBD2; V gene: TRBV6-6; CDR3 protein: CASSYSAGDYNEQFF; CDR3 DNA: TGTGCCAGCAGTTACTCTGCGGGAGACTACAATGAGCAGTTCTTC
clone size: NA; J gene: TRBJ2-1; D gene: NA; V gene: TRBV14; CDR3 protein: CASSQVVAYEQFF; CDR3 DNA: TGTGCCAGCAGCCAAGTCGTGGCATATGAGCAGTTCTTC
clone size: NA; J gene: TRBJ2-7; D gene: TRBD1; V gene: TRBV18; CDR3 protein: CASSKQGPGEQYF; CDR3 DNA: TGTGCCAGCTCGAAACAGGGGCCGGGCGAGCAGTACTTC
clone size: NA; J gene: TRBJ2-3; D gene: NA; V gene: TRBV28; CDR3 protein: CASSLIRGAADTQYF; CDR3 DNA: TGTGCCAGCAGTTTAATCCGGGGGGCCGCAGATACGCAGTATTTT
clone size: NA; J gene: TRBJ1-6; D gene: NA; V gene: TRBV15; CDR3 protein: CATSRDLVRGSNSPLHF; CDR3 DNA: TGTGCCACCAGCAGAGATTTGGTCCGAGGGAGTAATTCACCCCTCCACTTT
clone size: NA; J gene: TRBJ2-7; D gene: NA; V gene: TRBV5-1; CDR3 protein: CASSFGAYEQYF; CDR3 DNA: TGCGCCAGCAGCTTCGGAGCCTACGAGCAGTACTTC
clone size: few; J gene: TRBJ2-7; D gene: NA; V gene: TRBV29-1; CDR3 protein: CSVRAGTASYEQYF; CDR3 DNA: TGCAGCGTCCGAGCCGGGACTGCCTCCTACGAGCAGTACTTC